Sequencing of this TCR beta chain was carried out in a study of blood T cell repertoires in COVID-19. Study-wide context: The samples span acute and convalescent COVID-19 from the United States, Italy and Spain.

Clones were read by immunoSEQ multiplex PCR, and TCRdb kept only the in-frame ones, dropping some. The sample lists about 300,000 clones; approximately 84% were seen once. Enrolled through a virtual design, the participants were between about 18 and 89 years of age and came from under 25 US areas. Recovered status applied to Cohort 3 donors who had two consecutive negative PCRs. It also applied to those with clearance or with symptom resolution. Sequenced material: PBMCs or T cells enriched from blood (not recorded which). The source is a woman younger than 35 who had recovered from COVID-19.

The CDR3 sequence: CASSLDRMSNQPQHF. CDR3 nucleotide sequence: TGTGCCAGCAGCTTGGACAGAATGAGCAATCAGCCCCAGCATTTT. The rearrangement links TRBV7-8 to TRBJ1-5; maybe TRBD1 (6 bases). Germline assignment: CDR1 SGHVS and CDR2 FQNEAQ. Deletions cut 3 bases from V and 1 base from J, with 10 bases between. This CDR3 region has 15 residues.